The 17 T cell receptor beta chains listed next were all sequenced from one sample in a study of type 1 regulatory T cells. TCRdb processed the reads anew with MiXCR; each CDR3 protein has one entry. The sample gives 80,000 to 100,000 distinct CDR3 sequences, roughly 30% of which show up once; less than 2.5% is in the top ten. Sequencing was done on a sample of CD4+ T cells, either the whole sample or a sorted fraction (not recorded which). The origin of the receptors is a human donor in good health.

This clonotype was seen only a few times. The chain links TRBV11-2 to TRBJ2-4, with 10 positions matching TRBD1. The CDR3 has 16 amino acids. Germline V gene lookup returns CDR1 SGHAT and CDR2 FQNNGV. Unmatched junction bases numbered 4, after V lost 5 bases and J lost 0 bases. The CDR3: CASSQDRGSAKNIQYF. Here the CDR3 DNA reads TGTGCCAGCAGCCAGGACAGGGGGTCAGCCAAAAACATTCAGTACTTC.

J is TRBJ2-7 and V is TRBV10-3; 8 nucleotides align to TRBD2. The CDR3 runs 13 residues. The germline V gene encodes CDR1 ENHRY and CDR2 SYGVKD. V dropped 6 bases and J dropped 5; count of bases not matched to a gene: 6. CDR3 nucleotide sequence: TGTGCCATCAGGGCGGGAGGCTTTGACGAGCAGTACTTC. It specifies CAIRAGGFDEQYF.

This chain joins TRBV12-3 or TRBV12-4 and TRBJ2-2; D is perhaps TRBD2 (5 bases). Trimming stripped 5 bases from V and 6 bases from J, with 10 bases between. The CDR3 spans 13 residues. The CDR3 coding sequence is TGTGCCAGCAGTCCCGGGATTCCCGGGGAGCTGTTTTTT. Translated: CASSPGIPGELFF.

The chain recombines TRBV7-2 with TRBJ1-1; D gene uncertain. The ends were cut back, 5 bases at V and 5 bases at J, with 12 bases in the middle. CDR1 SGHTA and CDR2 FQGNSA come from the germline V gene. CDR3 length equals 13 residues. Here the CDR3 reads CASSTFGRTEAFF. As DNA, the CDR3 is TGTGCCAGCAGCACCTTCGGGAGGACTGAAGCTTTCTTT.

V is TRBV12-3 or TRBV12-4 and J is TRBJ2-7; 7 nucleotides line up with TRBD2. The CDR3 loop spans 14 amino acids. With V trimmed by 6 bases and J by 1 base, 6 bases remained unmatched. The CDR3 is CASSLSGPSYEQYF. The CDR3 DNA follows: TGTGCCAGCAGCCTTAGCGGGCCTTCCTACGAGCAGTACTTC.

V and J are TRBV5-6 and TRBJ1-1, with D perhaps matching TRBD1 (6 bases). Trimming cost V 0 bases and J 5 bases, with 11 bases left between them. The CDR3 runs to 14 residues. The V gene's germline CDR1 is SGHDT and CDR2 YYEEEE. CDR3 residues: CASSLGGGRTEAFF. CDR3 nucleotides: TGTGCCAGCAGCTTGGGAGGGGGTCGAACTGAAGCTTTCTTT.

The chain joins TRBV12-5 to TRBJ2-2; D is unclear. This CDR3 region has 15 residues. V was shortened by 7 bases and J by 2 bases, with 14 bases between the two germline ends. Germline CDR1 and CDR2: LGHNT and FRNRAP. Here the CDR3 DNA reads TGTGCTAGTGTTGCACTGGTGGGAAACACCGGGGAGCTGTTTTTT. Translated, it gives CASVALVGNTGELFF.

The chain employs TRBV3-1 and TRBJ2-3; D is tentatively TRBD1 or TRBD2 (5 bases each). Trimming pared 3 bases from V and 8 bases from J, leaving 21 bases between. The CDR3 extends over 16 amino acids. Germline V gives CDR1 LGHDT, CDR2 YNNKEL (reference sequence). CDR3 sequence reads: CASSHPGRWDAGTQYF. The CDR3 nucleotides are TGTGCCAGCAGCCACCCCGGCCGGTGGGACGCAGGTACGCAGTATTTT.

Turning to this clonotype: The junction shows a germline mismatch at one end, possibly a read error. The CDR3 is CSSAPSPLAKNIQYF. DNA for the CDR3: TGCTCCAGCGCGCCCTCCCCCTTAGCCAAAAACATTCAGTACTTC. The chain has TRBV5-1 and TRBJ2-4; D gene ambiguous. The CDR3 is 15 residues long. CDR1 and CDR2 (germline): SGHRS, YFSETQ.

This clonotype was counted only a few times. This sequence joins TRBV10-1 and TRBJ2-2; no firm D call. Trimming cost V 0 bases and J 9 bases, with 11 bases left between them. The CDR3 sequence is 14 residues long. From germline, CDR1 is WNHNN and CDR2 SYGVQD (reference sequence). The CDR3 region is CASSESSAIRELFF. The CDR3 bases are TGCGCCAGCAGTGAGTCTTCAGCTATTCGGGAGCTGTTTTTT.

The chain has TRBV13 and TRBJ2-1, with a weak D call TRBD2 (5 bases). The V end lost 3 bases, the J end lost 0 bases, and 18 bases lay between the germline ends. CDR3 size: 18 residues. CDR1 is PRHDT and CDR2 is FYEKMQ in the germline V gene (reference sequence). In DNA, the CDR3 is TGTGCCAGCAGCTTTTCGGGGATTCGGGGAAGCTCCTACAATGAGCAGTTCTTC. Translating gives CASSFSGIRGSSYNEQFF.

This rearrangement joins TRBV30 to TRBJ1-2; D gene ambiguous. V lost 4 bases, J lost 4 bases, and 10 bases lay in between. The CDR3 loop spans 12 amino acids. CDR1 and CDR2 (germline): GTSNPN, SVGIG (reference sequence). CDR3 DNA: TGTGCCTGGACTACGGGCGGCTATGGCTACACCTTC. Translation: CAWTTGGYGYTF.

This chain joins TRBV11-2 and TRBJ2-1; D call uncertain. V dropped 1 base and J dropped 5 bases, with 9 bases sitting between them. CDR1 is SGHAT, CDR2 FQNNGV, per germline. This CDR3 comprises 14 residues. The CDR3 protein is CASSLVGRNNEQFF. The CDR3 DNA is TGTGCCAGCAGCTTAGTCGGCAGGAACAATGAGCAGTTCTTC. Full variable domain (rest looked up from reference TRBV11-2 and TRBJ2-1): EAGVAQSPRYKIIEKRQSVAFWCNPISGHATLYWYQQILGQGPKLLIQFQNNGVVDDSQLPKDRFSAERLKGVDSTLKIQPAKLEDSAVYLCASSLVGRNNEQFFGPGTRLTVL.

This clonotype came up a few times. The V gene is TRBV5-1, the J gene TRBJ2-3; perhaps TRBD1 as D (5 bases). This CDR3 region has 14 residues. The V end lost 4 bases, the J end lost 5 bases, and 14 bases lay between the germline ends. Germline values: CDR1 SGHRS, CDR2 YFSETQ. The CDR3 coding sequence is TGCGCCAGCAGCCAGGACACTTTAGGAGATACGCAGTATTTT. It encodes CASSQDTLGDTQYF.

This clonotype appeared a few times. The rearrangement uses TRBV6-1 and TRBJ2-7, with TRBD2 as a possible D gene (6 bases). The CDR3 is 16 amino acids. V lost 6 bases to trimming and J lost 8 bases, with 26 bases between them. Germline assignment: CDR1 MNHNS and CDR2 SASEGT. The CDR3 here is CASRSAPGEVSWKQYF. The CDR3, as DNA: TGTGCCAGCAGGTCAGCGCCCGGGGAGGTGTCTTGGAAGCAGTACTTC.

The chain has TRBV6-5 and TRBJ1-5; D perhaps matches TRBD1 (5 bases). The V end lost 5 bases, the J end lost 0 bases, and 23 bases lay between the germline ends. Germline V lookup: CDR1 MNHEY, CDR2 SVGAGI. The length of the CDR3 is 19 residues. In nucleotides, the CDR3 is TGTGCCAGCAGTCCCCAGACCGGGACCCGATCTTATAGCAATCAGCCCCAGCATTTT. It is translated as CASSPQTGTRSYSNQPQHF.

The chain joins TRBV5-1 to TRBJ1-5; D gene ambiguous. The CDR3 runs 13 residues. V was shortened by 4 bases and J by 10 bases, with 15 bases between the two germline ends. CDR1 is SGHRS, CDR2 YFSETQ, per germline. The CDR3: CASSPDGDRPQHF. The CDR3, as DNA: TGCGCCAGCAGCCCGGACGGGGATCGTCCCCAGCATTTT.